This is a list of T cell receptor beta chains from one sample in a study of Tregs in tolerant kidney transplant recipients. The protocol was immunoSEQ multiplex PCR, while the TCRdb copy is restricted to in-frame clones and leaves out a portion. The sample includes about 240,000 clones, about four fifths of them seen just once. Sample: CD4+ T cells from blood. The receptors originated from a human donor in good health. Each CDR3 is given with its conserved first and last residue. The D gene is left open where the match is weak. The size entry is marked missing in some rows and otherwise reads once, few, many or a size class.

abundance | j_gene | v_gene | d_gene | CDR3nt | CDR3aa
NA | TRBJ1-1 | TRBV29-1 | TRBD1 | TGCAGCGTTATATACAGGGGCACTGAAGCTTTCTTT | CSVIYRGTEAFF
NA | TRBJ1-2 | TRBV6-5 | NA | TGTGCCAGCAGTTACTCGACGCCACCCTATGGCTACACCTTC | CASSYSTPPYGYTF
few | TRBJ2-5 | TRBV5-1 | NA | TGCGCCAGCAGCTTGGGGCTGGGGCGGCAAGAGACCCAGTACTTC | CASSLGLGRQETQYF
NA | TRBJ1-1 | TRBV5-1 | NA | TGCGCCAGTAGAACGGACAGTGCAAACACTGAAGCTTTCTTT | CASRTDSANTEAFF
NA | TRBJ1-1 | TRBV6-1 | NA | TGTGCCAGCAGTGTCGGGGGCGACCTGGGCACTGAAGCTTTCTTT | CASSVGGDLGTEAFF
NA | TRBJ1-1 | TRBV19 | NA | TGTGCCAGTAGTATCGGGCGACAGAAGAACACTGAAGCTTTCTTT | CASSIGRQKNTEAFF
NA | TRBJ2-1 | TRBV19 | NA | TGTGCCGTATCTAAAGCTGACAATGAGCAGTTCTTC | CAVSKADNEQFF
NA | TRBJ1-2 | TRBV10-2 | NA | TGCGCCAGCAGTGGGGGGCGGAGGTTGGACTATGGCTACACCTTC | CASSGGRRLDYGYTF
NA | TRBJ2-4 | TRBV11-2 | NA | TGTGCCAGCAGCACTCACAGGGCCGCCAAAAACATTCAGTACTTC | CASSTHRAAKNIQYF
once | TRBJ2-6 | TRBV6-1 | NA | TGTGCCAGCAGTGAAGGCACCTCTGGGGCCAACGTCCTGACTTTC | CASSEGTSGANVLTF
NA | TRBJ2-2 | TRBV6-5 | NA | TGTGCCAGCAGTTACAGCTGGACCGGGGAGCTGTTTTTT | CASSYSWTGELFF
NA | TRBJ1-2 | TRBV7-6 | NA | TGTGCCAGCAGCTCCGGGCCAAGGGTAGACTATGGCTACACCTTC | CASSSGPRVDYGYTF
NA | TRBJ1-2 | TRBV10-3 | NA | TGTGCCATCAGTGAGTCAGTGAGCTATGGCTACACCTTC | CAISESVSYGYTF
NA | TRBJ2-3 | TRBV30 | TRBD2 | TGTGCCTGGAGTGTGGGACTAGCGGGCACAGATACGCAGTATTTT | CAWSVGLAGTDTQYF
once | TRBJ2-1 | TRBV5-1 | NA | TGCGCCAGCAGCTTTGCGCGTACCTCCTACAATGAGCAGTTCTTC | CASSFARTSYNEQFF
NA | TRBJ2-7 | TRBV5-1 | NA | TGCGCCAGCAGCTTCGACCCCGGATGGACCTACGAGCAGTACTTC | CASSFDPGWTYEQYF
NA | TRBJ2-7 | TRBV6-4 | NA | TGTGCCAGCAGTGAAAGACCGGGTGGGTCCTACGAGCAGTACTTC | CASSERPGGSYEQYF
NA | TRBJ2-7 | TRBV5-1 | NA | TGCGCCAGCGCGCGGGTTGGCAAGGACTACGAGCAGTACTTC | CASARVGKDYEQYF
NA | TRBJ1-5 | TRBV4-1 | NA | TGCGCCAGCAGCCAAGATTTAGGACGTAGCGCTCAGCCCCAGCATTTT | CASSQDLGRSAQPQHF
NA | TRBJ2-7 | TRBV7-2 | TRBD2 | TGTGCCAGCAGACAAGGTTCGGGCGGGGGGAGTTACTACGAGCAGTACTTC | CASRQGSGGGSYYEQYF
NA | TRBJ2-5 | TRBV19 | NA | TGTGCCAGTAGTATGAGGGTGCCTTTCGGAGAGACCCAGTACTTC | CASSMRVPFGETQYF
NA | TRBJ2-7 | TRBV2 | NA | TGTGCCAGCAGCCAAAACAGGGAGCAGGCCTACGAGCAGTACTTC | CASSQNREQAYEQYF
few | TRBJ1-1 | TRBV27 | NA | TGTGCCAGCAGTTTACCTGGGGCTGAAGCTTTCTTT | CASSLPGAEAFF
NA | TRBJ1-2 | TRBV20-1 | NA | TGCAGTGCTAGGGTCCGAGAGGTGTTGACCTTC | CSARVREVLTF
NA | TRBJ2-1 | TRBV7-9 | TRBD1 | TGTGCCAGCAGCTCCCCCGGGACAGGGAACTACAATGAGCAGTTCTTC | CASSSPGTGNYNEQFF
few | TRBJ1-1 | TRBV30 | NA | TGTGCCTGGAGTGTGGGCGGGAACACTGAAGCTTTCTTT | CAWSVGGNTEAFF
NA | TRBJ2-7 | TRBV19 | TRBD1 | TGTGCCAGTAGTAGGACAGGAGCCTACGAGCAGTACTTC | CASSRTGAYEQYF